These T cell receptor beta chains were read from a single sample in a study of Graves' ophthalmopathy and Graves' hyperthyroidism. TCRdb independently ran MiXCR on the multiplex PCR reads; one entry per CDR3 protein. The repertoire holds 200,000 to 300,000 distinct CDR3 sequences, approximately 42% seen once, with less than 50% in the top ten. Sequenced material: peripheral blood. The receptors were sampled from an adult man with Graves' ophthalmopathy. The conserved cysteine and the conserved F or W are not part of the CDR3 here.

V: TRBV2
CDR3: ASSAGPLYEQY

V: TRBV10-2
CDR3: ASSPGQGRQETQY

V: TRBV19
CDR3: ASSIGRVNTEAF

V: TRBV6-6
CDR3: ASSEGGSQETQY

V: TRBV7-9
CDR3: ASSLLQGRSYEQY

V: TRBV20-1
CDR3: SARDPAGDYEQY

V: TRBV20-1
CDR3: SARDPAVTEAF

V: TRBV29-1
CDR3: SAEGARGEFNEAF

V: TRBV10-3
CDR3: AISSGGADEKLF

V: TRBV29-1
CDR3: SVTTGGIRLGELF

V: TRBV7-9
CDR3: ASSLALAGDTGELF

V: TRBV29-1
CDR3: SVVTRGLGYEQY

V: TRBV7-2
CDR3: ASSPTSGQGYEQY

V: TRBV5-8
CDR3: ASRPAGANVLT

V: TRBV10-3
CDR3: AIGTGQETQY

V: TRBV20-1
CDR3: SAPRDRGYEQY

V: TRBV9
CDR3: ASSVGSGMDPDEQY

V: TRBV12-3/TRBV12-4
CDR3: ASSGTGSGNTIY

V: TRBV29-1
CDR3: SVVGQGAYEQY

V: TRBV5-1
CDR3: ASSRNQGTEAF

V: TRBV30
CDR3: AWSISEGQRKAF

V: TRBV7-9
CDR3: ASSSQGAPSTGELF

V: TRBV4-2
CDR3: ASADGTNSGNTIY

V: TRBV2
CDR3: ASSERQGAGELF

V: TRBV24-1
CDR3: ATSDISGRGDEQY

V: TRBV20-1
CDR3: SASGIETQY

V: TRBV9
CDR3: ASSVLTDMNTEAF

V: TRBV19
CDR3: ASSIGEPQH

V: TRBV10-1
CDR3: ASSPWAGAQPQH

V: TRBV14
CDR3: ASSLRRGYT

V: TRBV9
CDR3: ASSGPGTGGYGYT

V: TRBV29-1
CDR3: SVESETGDYEQY

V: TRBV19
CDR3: ASSMENSPNYGYT

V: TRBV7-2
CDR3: ASSHTGAYGYT

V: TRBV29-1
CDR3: SVEGNTEAF

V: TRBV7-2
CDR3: ASSSYRETNYGYT

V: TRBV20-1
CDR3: SASHSSAYEQY

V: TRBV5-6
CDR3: ASSRPGQLGSGANVLT

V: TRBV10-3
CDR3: AISEVAGGNYGYT

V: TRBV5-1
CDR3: ASSYGGRGNEQY

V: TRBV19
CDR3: ASSADRTVYEQY

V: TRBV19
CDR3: ASSIWPMNTEAF

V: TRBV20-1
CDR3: SARRGLGGSYEQY

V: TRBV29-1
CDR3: SVEGTGNNEQF

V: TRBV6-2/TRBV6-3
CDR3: ASRPVGSGNTIY